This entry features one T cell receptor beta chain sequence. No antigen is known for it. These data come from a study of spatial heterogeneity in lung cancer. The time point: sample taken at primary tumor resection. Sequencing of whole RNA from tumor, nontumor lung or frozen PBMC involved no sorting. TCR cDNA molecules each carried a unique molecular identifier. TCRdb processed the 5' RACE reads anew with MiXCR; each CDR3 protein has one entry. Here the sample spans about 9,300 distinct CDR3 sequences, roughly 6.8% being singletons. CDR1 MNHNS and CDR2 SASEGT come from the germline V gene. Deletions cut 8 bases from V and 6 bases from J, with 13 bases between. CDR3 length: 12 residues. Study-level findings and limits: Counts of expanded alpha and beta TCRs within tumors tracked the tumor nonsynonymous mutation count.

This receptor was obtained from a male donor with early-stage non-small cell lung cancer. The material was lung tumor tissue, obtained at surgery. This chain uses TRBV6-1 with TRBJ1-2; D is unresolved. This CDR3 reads CASHSPQHGYTF. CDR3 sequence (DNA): TGTGCCAGCCATAGCCCACAACATGGCTACACCTTC.